This record looks at one T cell receptor (beta chain) sequence and its context. This clonotype turned up a few times. Its binding antigen is unknown. No base quality information exists; no much larger clone differs at one position. A constant-region primer and ProtoScript II reverse transcriptase were used to reverse-transcribe TCRbeta-specific cDNA from roughly 480 ng total RNA. Construction of the TCRbeta libraries relied on three nested rounds of multiplex PCR, following a slightly modified ARM-PCR procedure. Each of the first two PCR rounds ran for about 10 cycles and used multiplex TRBV1-TRBV30 forward primers together with a Cbeta reverse primer. Sample barcodes and Illumina adapters were added in a final 25-cycle PCR with Deep VentR polymerase. Before sequencing, amplicons between 200 and 500 bp were purified from gel using a QIAquick gel extraction kit. TCRbeta amplicons were sequenced on an Illumina HiSeq 2500 with 250-bp paired-end reads. In the source study's methods: Trimmomatic v0.33 was used to quality-trim the reads, and FLASH v1.2.11 was used to merge paired reads so that full CDR3 sequences could be recovered. MiGEC v1.2.1b assigned V, D and J germline segments to the rearranged TCRbeta sequences. Clonotype statistics and Shannon-Wiener diversity indices were calculated with VDJtools v1.0.0. To reduce sampling bias, subsequent analyses other than the diversity analysis used only the 250 most abundant clonotypes in each sample. TCRdb trimmed the raw reads at Q25, called clones with MiXCR and kept productive beta chains. Duplicate CDR3 protein sequences are folded into a single record with the most common DNA and genes. These V and J calls rely on TCRdb rather than the paper's analysis. The sample table records 150,000 to 200,000 distinct CDR3 sequences; roughly three fifths of these occur just once. The top ten clonotypes cover approximately 68% of the sample.

The data stem from a study of tumor-infiltrating lymphocytes in primary liver carcinoma (dated by TCRdb to about 2017). Background on the whole study: Roughly five patients with histopathologically diagnosed primary liver carcinoma underwent surgical resection in China between 2015 and March 2016. Of the five patients, three men and two women aged 30 to 69 years, four had hepatocellular carcinoma and one had combined HCC and intrahepatic cholangiocarcinoma. The five patients had tumors staged T1-T3 N0M0, with maximum diameters ranging from about 4 to 10 cm. Each sample produced about 3.5 to 8 million productive TCRbeta reads, and read depth showed no significant difference between tissue types. The study combined TCRbeta repertoire sequencing, expression microarrays and whole-exome sequencing across five regions of each liver tumor, with adjacent normal tissue and blood. A total of approximately 35 specimens from 5 patients, comprising around 25 tumor regions, 5 adjacent noncancerous liver tissues and 5 peripheral blood samples, were covered by TCRbeta repertoire sequencing. High reproducibility was observed for the technical replicate repertoires, with mean shared-clone rates approximately 0.92 and correlation coefficients above 0.98. Results and caveats for the whole study, not just this receptor: Consistent with antigen-driven expansion, pairs of tumor regions showed higher repertoire overlap (mean approximately 35%) than either tumor-adjacent pairs (about 17%) or tumor-blood pairs (roughly 14%). Because sequencing covered only the TCR beta chain and unpaired alpha chains were not captured, true repertoire diversity is likely underestimated. Compared with blood, tumors had a significantly larger share of the repertoire taken up by the top 250 clones (p = 0.039). Only four or five patients were included in the study, and the authors note that the findings should be validated in a larger study. Comparison of CD4+ and CD8+ T cell repertoires was precluded by the use of bulk unsorted samples.

RNA from unsorted whole blood was extracted with TRIzol reagent, and germline DNA was obtained with the DNeasy Blood & Tissue kit. At the time of sampling, the patients had chronic HBV infection and had not received any treatment. Before surgery, about 4 milliliters of peripheral blood were drawn into K2EDTA tubes. V loses 1 base, J loses 9 bases, and the germline ends lie 10 bases apart. From a lookup of the germline V gene, CDR1 and CDR2 are MNHEY and SVGEGT. The CDR3 runs 12 amino acids, cysteine and phenylalanine included. The entry retains the CDR3 DNA only, 36 bases that are in frame from base 1.

The chain is made from TRBV6-2 or TRBV6-3 and TRBJ2-7; possibly the D gene is TRBD1, per 6 matching bases. This clonotype originated in a middle-aged man with primary liver carcinoma and hepatitis B virus infection. The specimen was peripheral blood. The DNA reads as follows: TGTGCCAGCAGTTACTACAGGGCTGGGCAGTACTTC. Translated, it reads CASSYYRAGQYF.